This T cell receptor (beta chain) was found in a study of neurological immune-mediated disorders. Study results and limitations: Subjects shared no identical expanded-clone CDR3 amino acid sequences, suggesting private TCR-beta repertoires in all groups. Multiple sclerosis was found to have the least TCR clonal expansion, below healthy controls, and HTLV-1-associated myelopathy the most.

CDR3 length: 17 residues. V was clipped by 2 bases and J by 0 bases, with 15 bases between them. The unsorted libraries were made from 2 million PBMCs kept at -80 C. Each TCR transcript was tagged with a 10-nucleotide random UMI during 5'RACE. TCRdb processed the 5' RACE reads anew with MiXCR; each CDR3 protein has one entry. Here the sample spans tens of thousands of distinct CDR3 sequences, 12% being singletons. This clonotype appeared many times. Its cognate antigen is unknown. Sequenced material: PBMCs. The chain links TRBV12-3 or TRBV12-4 to TRBJ2-3; D gene uncertain. The receptor was derived from a female donor in good health. The CDR3, as DNA: TGTGCCAGCAGTTTAATCCCACCGATTTCTAGCACAGATACGCAGTATTTT. Protein sequence: CASSLIPPISSTDTQYF.